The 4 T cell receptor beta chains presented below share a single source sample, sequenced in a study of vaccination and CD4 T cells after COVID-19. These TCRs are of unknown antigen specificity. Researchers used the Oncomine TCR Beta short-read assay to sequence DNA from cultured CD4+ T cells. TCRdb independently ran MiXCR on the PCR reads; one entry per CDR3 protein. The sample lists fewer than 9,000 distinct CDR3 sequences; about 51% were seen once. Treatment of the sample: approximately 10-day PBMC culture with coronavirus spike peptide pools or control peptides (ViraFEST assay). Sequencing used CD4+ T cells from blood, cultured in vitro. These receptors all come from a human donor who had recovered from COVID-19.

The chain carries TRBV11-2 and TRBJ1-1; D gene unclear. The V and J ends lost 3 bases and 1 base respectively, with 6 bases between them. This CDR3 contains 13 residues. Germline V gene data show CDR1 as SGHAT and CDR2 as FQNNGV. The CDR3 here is CASSFMGNTEAFF. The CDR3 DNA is TGTGCCAGCAGCTTTATGGGGAACACTGAAGCTTTCTTT.

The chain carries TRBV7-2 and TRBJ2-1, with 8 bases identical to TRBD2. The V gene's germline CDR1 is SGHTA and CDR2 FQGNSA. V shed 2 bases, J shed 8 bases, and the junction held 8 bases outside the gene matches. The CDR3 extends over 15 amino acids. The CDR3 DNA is TGTGCCAGCAGCTTAAAGGTAGCGGGAACCTATGAGCAGTTCTTC. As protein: CASSLKVAGTYEQFF.

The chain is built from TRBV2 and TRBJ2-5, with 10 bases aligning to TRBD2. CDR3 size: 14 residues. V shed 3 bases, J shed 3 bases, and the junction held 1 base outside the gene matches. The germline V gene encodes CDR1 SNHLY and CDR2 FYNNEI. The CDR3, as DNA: TGTGCCAGCAGTGACCTAGCGGGGGAAGAGACCCAGTACTTC. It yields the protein CASSDLAGEETQYF.

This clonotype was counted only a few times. Written as DNA, the CDR3 is TGTGCCAGCACCCTACGGACAGGTCTTAGCTCCTATAATTCACCCCTCCACTTT. Protein: CASTLRTGLSSYNSPLHF. The chain combines TRBV6-1 with TRBJ1-6; 7 positions match TRBD1. V lost 7 bases and J lost 0; bases outside the gene matches: 12. This CDR3 contains 18 residues. The germline V gene encodes CDR1 MNHNS and CDR2 SASEGT.